This T cell receptor beta chain originates from a study of T cells in Graves' hyperthyroidism and ophthalmopathy. Overall study findings and caveats: A 13 V-J signature model discriminated ophthalmopathy versus stable hyperthyroidism.

From RNA transcripts, TCR beta CDR3 regions were amplified. With the HTBI primer set, the TCR CDR3 went through a first round of RT-PCR. Each CDR3 protein is one row after TCRdb ran MiXCR on the multiplex PCR reads. The data contain approximately 510,000 distinct CDR3 sequences, 46% of them singletons. This clonotype was seen once. Its antigen is undetermined. The specimen sequenced was peripheral blood or thyroid tissue (not recorded which). The TCR comes from an adult woman with Graves' disease, either hyperthyroidism or ophthalmopathy (not recorded which).

The CDR3 nucleotides read TGTGCCAGCAGCTTAGCGCGCGGAGCTGCTAACTATGGCTACACCTTC. Its protein product is CASSLARGAANYGYTF. The chain is built from TRBV7-8 and TRBJ1-2; no clear D. CDR1 and CDR2 from the germline V gene are SGHVS and FQNEAQ. The CDR3 length is 16 residues. The V and J ends lost 0 bases and 0 bases respectively, with 11 bases between them.